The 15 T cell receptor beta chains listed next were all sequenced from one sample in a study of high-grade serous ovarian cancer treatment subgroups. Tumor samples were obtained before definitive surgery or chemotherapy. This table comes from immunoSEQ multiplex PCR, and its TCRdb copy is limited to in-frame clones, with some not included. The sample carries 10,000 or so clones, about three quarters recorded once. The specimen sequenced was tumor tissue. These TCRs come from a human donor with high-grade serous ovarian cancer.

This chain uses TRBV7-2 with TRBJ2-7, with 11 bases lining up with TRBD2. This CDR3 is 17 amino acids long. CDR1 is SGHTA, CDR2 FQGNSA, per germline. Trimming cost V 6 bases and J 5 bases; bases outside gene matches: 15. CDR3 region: CASRPRGLAGGPNEQYF. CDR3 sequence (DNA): TGTGCCAGCAGACCTAGGGGGTTAGCGGGAGGGCCCAACGAGCAGTACTTC.

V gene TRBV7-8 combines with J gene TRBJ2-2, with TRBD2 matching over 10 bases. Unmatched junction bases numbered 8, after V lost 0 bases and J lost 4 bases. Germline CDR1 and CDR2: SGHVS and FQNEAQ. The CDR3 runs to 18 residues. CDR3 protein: CASSLAASGSSGTGELFF. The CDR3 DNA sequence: TGTGCCAGCAGCTTAGCGGCTAGCGGGAGTTCGGGCACCGGGGAGCTGTTTTTT.

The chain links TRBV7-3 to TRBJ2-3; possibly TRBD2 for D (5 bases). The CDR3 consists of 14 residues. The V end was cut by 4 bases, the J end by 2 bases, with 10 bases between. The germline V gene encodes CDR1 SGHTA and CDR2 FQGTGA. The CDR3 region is CASSSAGATDTQYF. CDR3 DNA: TGTGCCAGCAGCTCCGCGGGCGCCACAGATACGCAGTATTTT.

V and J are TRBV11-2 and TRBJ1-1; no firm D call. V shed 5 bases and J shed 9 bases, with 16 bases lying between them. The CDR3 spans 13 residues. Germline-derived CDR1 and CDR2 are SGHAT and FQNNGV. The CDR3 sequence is CASSQQDVGQAFF. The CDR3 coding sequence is TGTGCCAGCAGCCAACAAGATGTAGGGCAAGCTTTCTTT.

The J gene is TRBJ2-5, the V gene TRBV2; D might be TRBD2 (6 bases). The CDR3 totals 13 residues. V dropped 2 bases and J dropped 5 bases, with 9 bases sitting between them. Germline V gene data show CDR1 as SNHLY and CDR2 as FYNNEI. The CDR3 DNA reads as TGTGCCAGCAGTGAACTGGAGGGGGAGACCCAGTACTTC. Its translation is CASSELEGETQYF.

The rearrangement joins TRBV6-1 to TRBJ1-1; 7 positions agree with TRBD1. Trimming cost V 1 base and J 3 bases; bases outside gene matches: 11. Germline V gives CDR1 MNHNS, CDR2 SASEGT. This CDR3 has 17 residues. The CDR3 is CASSEVVGTARDTEAFF. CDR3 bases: TGTGCCAGCAGTGAAGTGGTAGGGACAGCCAGGGACACTGAAGCTTTCTTT.

The CDR3 region is CASGQDLVLDTQYF. The DNA of the CDR3 is TGTGCCAGCGGACAGGACCTTGTCCTAGATACGCAGTATTTT. The chain carries TRBV9 and TRBJ2-3, with TRBD1 matching 7 bases. V shed 7 bases, J shed 5 bases, and the junction held 10 bases outside the gene matches. Germline V gene sequence: CDR1 SGDLS, CDR2 YYNGEE. The CDR3 runs to 14 residues.

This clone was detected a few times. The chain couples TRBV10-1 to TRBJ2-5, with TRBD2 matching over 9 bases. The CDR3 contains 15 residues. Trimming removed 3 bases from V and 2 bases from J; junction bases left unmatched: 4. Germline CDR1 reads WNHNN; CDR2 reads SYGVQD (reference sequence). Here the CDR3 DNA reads TGCGCCAGCAGTGATCAGACTAGCGGACAAGAGACCCAGTACTTC. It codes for CASSDQTSGQETQYF.

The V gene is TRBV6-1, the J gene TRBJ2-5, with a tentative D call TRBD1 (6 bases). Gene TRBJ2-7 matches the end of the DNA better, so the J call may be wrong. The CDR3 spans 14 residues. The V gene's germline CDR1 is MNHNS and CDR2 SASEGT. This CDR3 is CASRKGGHPYEQYF. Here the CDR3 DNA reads TGTGCCAGCAGAAAAGGGGGACACCCCTACGAGCAGTACTTC.

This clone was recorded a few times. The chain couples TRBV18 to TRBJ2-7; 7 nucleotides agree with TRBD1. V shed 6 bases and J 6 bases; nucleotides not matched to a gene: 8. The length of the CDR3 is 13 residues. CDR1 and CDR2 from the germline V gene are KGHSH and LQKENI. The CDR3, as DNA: TGTGCCAGCTCCCCCGGGACAGCCAGCGAGCAGTACTTC. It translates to CASSPGTASEQYF.

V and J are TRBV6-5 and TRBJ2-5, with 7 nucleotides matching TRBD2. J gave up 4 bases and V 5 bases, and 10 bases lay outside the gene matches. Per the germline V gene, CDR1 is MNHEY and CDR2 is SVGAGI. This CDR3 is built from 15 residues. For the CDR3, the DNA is TGTGCCAGCAGTCCCCCCGGTGGCGGGGGAGAGACCCAGTACTTC. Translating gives CASSPPGGGGETQYF.

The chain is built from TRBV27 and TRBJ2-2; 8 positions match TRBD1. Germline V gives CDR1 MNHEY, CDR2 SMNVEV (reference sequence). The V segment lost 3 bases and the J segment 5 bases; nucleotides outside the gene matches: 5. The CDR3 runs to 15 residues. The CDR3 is CASSFSTGGTGELFF. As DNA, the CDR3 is TGTGCCAGCAGTTTCAGCACAGGGGGAACCGGGGAGCTGTTTTTT.

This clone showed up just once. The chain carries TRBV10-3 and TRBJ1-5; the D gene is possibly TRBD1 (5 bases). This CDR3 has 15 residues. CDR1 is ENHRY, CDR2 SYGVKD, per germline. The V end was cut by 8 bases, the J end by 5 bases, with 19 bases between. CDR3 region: CAIRGDSRGDQPQHF. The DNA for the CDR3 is TGTGCCATCCGTGGGGACTCCCGAGGCGATCAGCCCCAGCATTTT.

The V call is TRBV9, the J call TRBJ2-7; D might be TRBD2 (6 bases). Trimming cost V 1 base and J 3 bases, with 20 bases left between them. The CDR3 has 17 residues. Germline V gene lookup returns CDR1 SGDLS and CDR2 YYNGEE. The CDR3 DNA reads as TGTGCCAGCAGCGTACTCCCTAGCGTTGGGTCTGTCTACGAGCAGTACTTC. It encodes CASSVLPSVGSVYEQYF.

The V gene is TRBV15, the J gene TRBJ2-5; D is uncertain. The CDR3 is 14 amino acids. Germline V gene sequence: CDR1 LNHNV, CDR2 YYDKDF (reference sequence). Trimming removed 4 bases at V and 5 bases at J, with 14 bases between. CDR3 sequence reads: CATSTRGGMETQYF. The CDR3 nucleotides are TGTGCCACCAGCACCCGAGGCGGCATGGAGACCCAGTACTTC.